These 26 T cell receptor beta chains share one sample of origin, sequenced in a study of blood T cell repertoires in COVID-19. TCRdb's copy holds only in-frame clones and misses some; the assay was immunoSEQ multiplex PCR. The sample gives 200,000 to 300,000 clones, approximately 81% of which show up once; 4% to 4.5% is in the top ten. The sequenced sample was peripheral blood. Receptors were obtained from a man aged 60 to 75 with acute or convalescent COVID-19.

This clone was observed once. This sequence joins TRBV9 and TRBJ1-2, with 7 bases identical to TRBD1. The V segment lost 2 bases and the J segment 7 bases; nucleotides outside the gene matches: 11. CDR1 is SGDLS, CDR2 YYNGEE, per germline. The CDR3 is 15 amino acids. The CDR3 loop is CASSVNTGARGGYTF. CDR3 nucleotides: TGTGCCAGCAGCGTTAATACAGGGGCCCGAGGTGGCTACACCTTC.

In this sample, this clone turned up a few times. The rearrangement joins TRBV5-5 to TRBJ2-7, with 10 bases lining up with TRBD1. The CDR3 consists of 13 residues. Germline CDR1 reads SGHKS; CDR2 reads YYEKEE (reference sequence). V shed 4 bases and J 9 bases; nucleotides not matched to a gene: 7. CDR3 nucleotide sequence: TGTGCCAGCAGCCCGACAGGGGGCTTGGGGCAGTACTTC. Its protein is CASSPTGGLGQYF.

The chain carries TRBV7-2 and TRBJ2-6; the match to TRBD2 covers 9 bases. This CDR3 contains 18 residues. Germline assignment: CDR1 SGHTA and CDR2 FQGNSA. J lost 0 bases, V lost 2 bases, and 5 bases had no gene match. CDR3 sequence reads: CASSLSLAGASGANVLTF. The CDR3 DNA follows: TGTGCCAGCAGCTTAAGTTTAGCGGGAGCCTCTGGGGCCAACGTCCTGACTTTC.

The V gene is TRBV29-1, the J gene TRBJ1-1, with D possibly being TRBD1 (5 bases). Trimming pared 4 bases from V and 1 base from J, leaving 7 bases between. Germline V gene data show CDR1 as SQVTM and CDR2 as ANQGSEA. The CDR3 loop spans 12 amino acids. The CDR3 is CSVGQRNTEAFF. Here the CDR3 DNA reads TGCAGCGTTGGACAGAGGAACACTGAAGCTTTCTTT.

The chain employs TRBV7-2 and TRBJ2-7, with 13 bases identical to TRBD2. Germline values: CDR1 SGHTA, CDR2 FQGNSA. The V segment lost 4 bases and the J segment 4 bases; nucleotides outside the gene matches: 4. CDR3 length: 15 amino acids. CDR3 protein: CASSSVTSGGYEQYF. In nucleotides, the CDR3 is TGTGCCAGCAGCTCAGTGACTAGCGGGGGGTACGAGCAGTACTTC.

In nucleotides, the CDR3 is TGTGCCAGCAGTGCCCAGGGACAGCAAGAGACCCAGTACTTC. Translation gives CASSAQGQQETQYF. The J gene is TRBJ2-5, the V gene TRBV2; 7 bases align to TRBD1. The CDR3 consists of 14 residues. Per the germline V gene, CDR1 is SNHLY and CDR2 is FYNNEI. V lost 4 bases and J lost 2; bases outside the gene matches: 4. The full variable domain, rest sourced from reference TRBV2 and TRBJ2-5, is EPEVTQTPSHQVTQMGQEVILRCVPISNHLYFYWYRQILGQKVEFLVSFYNNEISEKSEIFDDQFSVERPDGSNFTLKIRSTKLEDSAMYFCASSAQGQQETQYFGPGTRLLVL.

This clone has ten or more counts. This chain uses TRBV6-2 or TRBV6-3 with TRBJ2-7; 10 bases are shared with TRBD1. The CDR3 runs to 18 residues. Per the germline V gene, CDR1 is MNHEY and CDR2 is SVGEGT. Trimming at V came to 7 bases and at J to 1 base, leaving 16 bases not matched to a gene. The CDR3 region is CASTPYLGDRGVSYEQYF. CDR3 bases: TGTGCCAGCACCCCTTATCTGGGGGACAGGGGCGTTTCCTACGAGCAGTACTTC.

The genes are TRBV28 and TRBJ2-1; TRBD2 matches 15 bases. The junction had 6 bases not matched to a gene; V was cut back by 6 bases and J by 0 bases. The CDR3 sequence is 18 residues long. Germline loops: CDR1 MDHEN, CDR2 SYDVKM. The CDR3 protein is CASSTGTSGRPSYNEQFF. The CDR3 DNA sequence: TGTGCCAGCAGCACCGGGACTAGCGGGAGGCCCTCCTACAATGAGCAGTTCTTC.

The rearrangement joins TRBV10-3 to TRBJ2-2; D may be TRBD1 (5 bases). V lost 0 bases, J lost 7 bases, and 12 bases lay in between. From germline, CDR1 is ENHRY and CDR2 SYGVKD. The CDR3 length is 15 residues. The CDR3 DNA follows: TGTGCCATCAGTGAGTCTAGGCAGGGTGACGGGGAGCTGTTTTTT. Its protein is CAISESRQGDGELFF.

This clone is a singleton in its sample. In nucleotides, the CDR3 is TGTGCCATCAGTGTCGGCAGGGGGGTGGGCGAGCAGTACTTC. Translation gives CAISVGRGVGEQYF. The rearrangement joins TRBV10-3 to TRBJ2-7; the D gene is possibly TRBD1 (7 bases). Trimming cost V 4 bases and J 6 bases, with 16 bases left between them. Germline CDR1 is ENHRY and CDR2 is SYGVKD. This CDR3 has 14 amino acids.

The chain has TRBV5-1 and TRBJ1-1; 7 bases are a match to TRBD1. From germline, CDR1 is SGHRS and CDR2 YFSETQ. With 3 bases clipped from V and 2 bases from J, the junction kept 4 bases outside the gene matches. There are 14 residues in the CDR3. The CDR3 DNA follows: TGCGCCAGCAGCTCGGGACAGAGTAACACTGAAGCTTTCTTT. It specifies CASSSGQSNTEAFF.

The CDR3 DNA reads TGTGCCAGCAGTTTATCTTCCCCCCTCGGACTGGGGAGCTCCTACGAGCAGTACTTC. Its translation: CASSLSSPLGLGSSYEQYF. V and J are TRBV27 and TRBJ2-7; D possibly corresponds to TRBD2 (5 bases). This CDR3 comprises 19 residues. V gave up 0 bases and J gave up 0 bases, with 21 bases separating them. The germline gives CDR1 MNHEY, CDR2 SMNVEV (reference sequence).

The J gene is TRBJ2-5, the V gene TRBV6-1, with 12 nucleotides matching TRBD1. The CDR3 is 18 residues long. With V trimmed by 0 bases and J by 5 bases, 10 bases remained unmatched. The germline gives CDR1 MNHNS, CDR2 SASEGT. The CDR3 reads CASSEAVTGTGGPETQYF. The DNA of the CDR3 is TGTGCCAGCAGTGAAGCGGTCACCGGGACAGGGGGCCCCGAGACCCAGTACTTC.

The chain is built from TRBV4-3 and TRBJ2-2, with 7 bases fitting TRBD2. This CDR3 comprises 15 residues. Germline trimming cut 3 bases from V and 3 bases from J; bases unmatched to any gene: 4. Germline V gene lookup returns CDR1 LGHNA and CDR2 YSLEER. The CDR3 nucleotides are TGCGCCAGCAGCCAGGCGGGAGTGTACACCGGGGAGCTGTTTTTT. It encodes CASSQAGVYTGELFF.

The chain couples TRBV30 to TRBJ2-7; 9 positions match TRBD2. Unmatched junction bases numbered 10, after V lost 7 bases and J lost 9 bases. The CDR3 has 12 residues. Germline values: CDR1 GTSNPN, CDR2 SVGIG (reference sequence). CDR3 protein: CALVAGASGQYF. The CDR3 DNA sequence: TGTGCCTTAGTAGCGGGGGCCTCGGGGCAGTACTTC.

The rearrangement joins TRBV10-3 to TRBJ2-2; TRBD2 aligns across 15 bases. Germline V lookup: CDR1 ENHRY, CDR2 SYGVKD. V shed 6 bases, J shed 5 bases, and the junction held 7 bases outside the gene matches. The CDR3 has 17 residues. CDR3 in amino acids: CAISGGLAGGDTGELFF. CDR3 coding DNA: TGTGCCATCAGCGGGGGACTAGCGGGAGGTGATACCGGGGAGCTGTTTTTT.

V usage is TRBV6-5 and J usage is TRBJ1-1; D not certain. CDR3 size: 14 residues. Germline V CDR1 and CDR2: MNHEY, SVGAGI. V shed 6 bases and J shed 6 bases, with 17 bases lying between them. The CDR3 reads CASRARGFIPEAFF. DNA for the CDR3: TGTGCCAGCAGGGCCAGAGGCTTTATCCCTGAAGCTTTCTTT.

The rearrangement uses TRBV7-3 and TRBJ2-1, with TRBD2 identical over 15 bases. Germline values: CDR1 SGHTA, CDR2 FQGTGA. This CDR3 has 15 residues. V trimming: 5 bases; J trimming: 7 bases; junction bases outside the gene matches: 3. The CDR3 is CASSRGTSGRNEQFF. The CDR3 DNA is TGTGCCAGCAGCAGAGGGACTAGCGGGAGGAATGAGCAGTTCTTC.

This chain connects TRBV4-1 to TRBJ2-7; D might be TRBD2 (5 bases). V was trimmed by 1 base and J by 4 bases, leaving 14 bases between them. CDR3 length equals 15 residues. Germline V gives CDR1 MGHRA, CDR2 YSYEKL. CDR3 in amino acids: CASSQVTGSVYEQYF. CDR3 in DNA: TGCGCCAGCAGCCAAGTAACGGGAAGCGTTTACGAGCAGTACTTC.

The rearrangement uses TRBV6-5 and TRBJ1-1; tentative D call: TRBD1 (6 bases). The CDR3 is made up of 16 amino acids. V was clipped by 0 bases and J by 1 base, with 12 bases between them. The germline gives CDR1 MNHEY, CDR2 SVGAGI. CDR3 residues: CASSYSSGARNTEAFF. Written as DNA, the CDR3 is TGTGCCAGCAGTTACTCCTCAGGGGCAAGGAACACTGAAGCTTTCTTT.

CDR3 coding DNA: TGTGCCAGCAGCCGGACAGTTGGCTATGGCTACACCTTC. This codes for CASSRTVGYGYTF. The chain combines TRBV12-3 or TRBV12-4 with TRBJ1-2; maybe TRBD1 (6 bases). This CDR3 is built from 13 residues. The ends were cut back, 6 bases at V and 4 bases at J, with 12 bases in the middle.

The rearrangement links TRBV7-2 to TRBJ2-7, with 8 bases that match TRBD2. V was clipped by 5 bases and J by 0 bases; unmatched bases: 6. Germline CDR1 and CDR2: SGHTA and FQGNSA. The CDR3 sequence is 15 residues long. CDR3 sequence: CASSPSGTSSYEQYF. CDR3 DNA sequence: TGTGCCAGCAGCCCGAGCGGGACTAGCTCCTACGAGCAGTACTTC.

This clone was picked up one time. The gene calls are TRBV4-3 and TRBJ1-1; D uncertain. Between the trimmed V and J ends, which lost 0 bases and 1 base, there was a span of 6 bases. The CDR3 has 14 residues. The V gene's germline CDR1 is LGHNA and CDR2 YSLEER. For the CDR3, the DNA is TGCGCCAGCAGCCAAGACAGTGGGAACACTGAAGCTTTCTTT. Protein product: CASSQDSGNTEAFF.

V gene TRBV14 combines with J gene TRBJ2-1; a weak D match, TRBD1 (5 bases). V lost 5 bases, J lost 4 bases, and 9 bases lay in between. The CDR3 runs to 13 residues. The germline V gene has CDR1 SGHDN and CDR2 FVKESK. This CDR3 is CASSSQVYNEQFF. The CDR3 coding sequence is TGTGCCAGCAGCTCACAGGTATACAATGAGCAGTTCTTC. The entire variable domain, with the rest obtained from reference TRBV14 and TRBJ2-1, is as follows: EAGVTQFPSHSVIEKGQTVTLRCDPISGHDNLYWYRRVMGKEIKFLLHFVKESKQDESGMPNNRFLAERTGGTYSTLKVQPAELEDSGVYFCASSSQVYNEQFFGPGTRLTVL.

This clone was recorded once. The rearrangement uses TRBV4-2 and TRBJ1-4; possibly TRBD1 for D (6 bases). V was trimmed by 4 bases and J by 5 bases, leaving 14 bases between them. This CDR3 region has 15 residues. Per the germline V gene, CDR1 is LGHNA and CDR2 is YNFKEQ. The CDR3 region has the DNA TGTGCCAGCAGCCCTGTAATGCAGGGGAATGAAAAACTGTTTTTT. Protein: CASSPVMQGNEKLFF.

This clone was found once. CDR3 DNA: TGTGCCAGCAGCTTTCAGGGTGACTATGGCTACACCTTC. Translated, it gives CASSFQGDYGYTF. J is TRBJ1-2 and V is TRBV5-5; TRBD1 is a possible D gene (5 bases). CDR3 length: 13 amino acids. CDR1 and CDR2 from the germline V gene are SGHKS and YYEKEE (reference sequence). V was trimmed by 2 bases and J by 3 bases, leaving 8 bases between them.